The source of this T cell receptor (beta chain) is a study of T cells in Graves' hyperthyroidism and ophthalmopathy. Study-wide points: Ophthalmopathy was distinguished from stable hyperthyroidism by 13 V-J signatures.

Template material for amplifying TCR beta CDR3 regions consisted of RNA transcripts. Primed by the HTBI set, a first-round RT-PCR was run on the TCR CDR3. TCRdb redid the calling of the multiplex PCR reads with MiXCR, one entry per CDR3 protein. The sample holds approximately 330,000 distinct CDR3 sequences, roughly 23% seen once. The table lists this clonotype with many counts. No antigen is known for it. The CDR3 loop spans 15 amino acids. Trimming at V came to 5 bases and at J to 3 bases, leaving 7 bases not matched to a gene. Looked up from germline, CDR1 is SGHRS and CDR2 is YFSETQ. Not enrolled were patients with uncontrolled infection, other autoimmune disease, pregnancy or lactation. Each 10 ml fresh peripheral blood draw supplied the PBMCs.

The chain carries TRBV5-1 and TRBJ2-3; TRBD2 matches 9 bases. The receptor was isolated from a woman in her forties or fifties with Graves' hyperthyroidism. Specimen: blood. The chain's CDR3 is CASSFSGSWTDTQYF. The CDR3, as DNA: TGCGCCAGCAGTTTTAGCGGGAGTTGGACAGATACGCAGTATTTT.